Listed below are T cell receptor beta chains from one sample, sequenced in a study of CD8+ T cells in alopecia areata. The table came from immunoSEQ multiplex PCR; TCRdb's copy has only in-frame clones and leaves some out. The sample lists some 120,000 clones; 61% were seen once. The specimen was CD4+ T cells sorted from blood, collected at week 4, from a patient treated with tofacitinib. These TCRs come from a human donor with alopecia areata. Both conserved end residues are part of each CDR3. The D gene is left open where the match is weak. A clone size is listed for some rows: how often the clone was seen (once, few, many), or a class if it is expanded.

j_gene: TRBJ2-1
d_gene: TRBD1
v_gene: TRBV7-2
abundance: few
CDR3aa: CASRQDRSGNEQFF
CDR3nt: TGTGCCAGCAGACAGGACAGGTCTGGCAATGAGCAGTTCTTC

j_gene: TRBJ2-3
d_gene: TRBD2
v_gene: TRBV27
abundance: .
CDR3aa: CASSQMGLAGADTQYF
CDR3nt: TGTGCCAGCAGTCAGATGGGACTAGCGGGAGCAGATACGCAGTATTTT

j_gene: TRBJ2-3
d_gene: .
v_gene: TRBV30
abundance: .
CDR3aa: CAWSRGGPDTQYF
CDR3nt: TGTGCCTGGAGTCGAGGGGGGCCAGATACGCAGTATTTT

j_gene: TRBJ2-7
d_gene: .
v_gene: TRBV30
abundance: .
CDR3aa: CAWSVGLRGEQYF
CDR3nt: TGTGCCTGGAGTGTAGGTCTCCGCGGCGAGCAGTACTTC

j_gene: TRBJ1-1
d_gene: .
v_gene: TRBV27
abundance: .
CDR3aa: CASSPLGSNEAFF
CDR3nt: TGTGCCAGCAGCCCGCTTGGGAGCAACGAAGCTTTCTTT

j_gene: TRBJ1-1
d_gene: TRBD1
v_gene: TRBV5-4
abundance: .
CDR3aa: CASSGQTGGNTEAFF
CDR3nt: TGTGCCAGCAGCGGGCAGACAGGGGGTAACACTGAAGCTTTCTTT

j_gene: TRBJ2-3
d_gene: .
v_gene: TRBV7-9
abundance: .
CDR3aa: CASSSTRDHTVPQYF
CDR3nt: TGTGCCAGCAGCTCCACCCGGGACCACACCGTGCCGCAGTATTTT

j_gene: TRBJ2-5
d_gene: .
v_gene: TRBV29-1
abundance: .
CDR3aa: CSVEGERETQYF
CDR3nt: TGCAGCGTTGAGGGGGAGCGAGAGACCCAGTACTTC

j_gene: TRBJ2-5
d_gene: TRBD1
v_gene: TRBV19
abundance: .
CDR3aa: CASSMFSFGQEETQYF
CDR3nt: TGTGCCAGTAGTATGTTTAGTTTTGGACAGGAAGAGACCCAGTACTTC

j_gene: TRBJ2-7
d_gene: .
v_gene: TRBV5-1
abundance: .
CDR3aa: CASSKSGYEQYF
CDR3nt: TGCGCCAGCAGCAAGTCGGGCTACGAGCAGTACTTC

j_gene: TRBJ1-2
d_gene: .
v_gene: TRBV30
abundance: .
CDR3aa: CAWSVYGGSTF
CDR3nt: TGTGCCTGGAGCGTGTACGGAGGAAGCACCTTC

j_gene: TRBJ1-2
d_gene: .
v_gene: TRBV6-1
abundance: .
CDR3aa: CASRAVDRSIYGYTF
CDR3nt: TGTGCCAGCAGGGCGGTTGACAGGTCTATCTATGGCTACACCTTC

j_gene: TRBJ2-1
d_gene: TRBD2
v_gene: TRBV10-3
abundance: few
CDR3aa: CAIRLADYNEQFF
CDR3nt: TGTGCCATCAGACTAGCGGACTACAATGAGCAGTTCTTC

j_gene: TRBJ2-4
d_gene: TRBD2
v_gene: TRBV29-1
abundance: few
CDR3aa: CSVVRERGNIQYF
CDR3nt: TGCAGCGTTGTGCGGGAGAGGGGAAACATTCAGTACTTC

j_gene: TRBJ1-5
d_gene: .
v_gene: TRBV27
abundance: .
CDR3aa: CASSRDRLNQPQHF
CDR3nt: TGTGCCAGCAGTCGTGACAGGCTAAATCAGCCCCAGCATTTT

j_gene: TRBJ2-7
d_gene: TRBD2
v_gene: TRBV4-1
abundance: once
CDR3aa: CASSLLSGVSSYEQYF
CDR3nt: TGCGCCAGCAGCCTCCTTAGCGGGGTTAGCTCCTACGAGCAGTACTTC

j_gene: TRBJ1-3
d_gene: .
v_gene: TRBV6-5
abundance: many
CDR3aa: CASSYSGPGNTIYF
CDR3nt: TGTGCCAGCAGTTACTCAGGGCCGGGAAACACCATATATTTT

j_gene: TRBJ1-1
d_gene: TRBD1
v_gene: TRBV29-1
abundance: .
CDR3aa: CSVGGGRGNTEAFF
CDR3nt: TGCAGCGTGGGAGGGGGCCGGGGGAACACTGAAGCTTTCTTT

j_gene: TRBJ2-1
d_gene: TRBD2
v_gene: TRBV28
abundance: .
CDR3aa: CASSPISGSNRNEQFF
CDR3nt: TGTGCCAGCAGTCCCATTAGCGGGAGTAATCGCAATGAGCAGTTCTTC

j_gene: TRBJ2-7
d_gene: .
v_gene: TRBV15
abundance: few
CDR3aa: CATSRDEGHEQYF
CDR3nt: TGTGCCACCAGCAGAGATGAGGGCCACGAGCAGTACTTC

j_gene: TRBJ2-7
d_gene: TRBD2
v_gene: TRBV5-4
abundance: .
CDR3aa: CASSAPGAGGPREQYF
CDR3nt: TGTGCCAGCAGCGCCCCCGGGGCGGGAGGGCCGCGGGAGCAGTACTTC

j_gene: TRBJ2-2
d_gene: .
v_gene: TRBV7-9
abundance: .
CDR3aa: CASSPPRDTGELFF
CDR3nt: TGTGCCAGCAGCCCCCCGAGGGACACCGGGGAGCTGTTTTTT

j_gene: TRBJ1-2
d_gene: TRBD1
v_gene: TRBV9
abundance: .
CDR3aa: CASSVGNRGDYGYTF
CDR3nt: TGTGCCAGCAGCGTCGGGAACAGGGGAGACTATGGCTACACCTTC

j_gene: TRBJ2-1
d_gene: .
v_gene: TRBV2
abundance: .
CDR3aa: CASRGERSSYNEQFF
CDR3nt: TGTGCCAGCAGAGGTGAGCGGAGCTCCTACAATGAGCAGTTCTTC

j_gene: TRBJ2-3
d_gene: TRBD2
v_gene: TRBV6-6
abundance: few
CDR3aa: CASRYSGGETDTQYF
CDR3nt: TGTGCCAGCAGATATAGCGGGGGGGAAACAGATACGCAGTATTTT

j_gene: TRBJ2-1
d_gene: TRBD2
v_gene: TRBV2
abundance: .
CDR3aa: CASRERTSGGLLNEQFF
CDR3nt: TGTGCCAGCAGGGAGAGGACTAGCGGGGGTCTTTTGAATGAGCAGTTCTTC

j_gene: TRBJ2-5
d_gene: TRBD1
v_gene: TRBV10-3
abundance: once
CDR3aa: CAISGGQGQETQYF
CDR3nt: TGTGCCATCAGCGGCGGACAGGGCCAAGAGACCCAGTACTTC

j_gene: TRBJ2-1
d_gene: .
v_gene: TRBV4-1
abundance: .
CDR3aa: CASSQELGYNEQFF
CDR3nt: TGCGCCAGCAGCCAAGAGCTGGGATACAATGAGCAGTTCTTC

j_gene: TRBJ1-4
d_gene: .
v_gene: TRBV6-5
abundance: .
CDR3aa: CASAGTFREKLFF
CDR3nt: TGTGCCAGCGCGGGGACGTTTCGTGAAAAACTGTTTTTT

j_gene: TRBJ2-7
d_gene: TRBD1
v_gene: TRBV5-1
abundance: .
CDR3aa: CASSLEGTGSNEQYF
CDR3nt: TGCGCCAGCAGCTTGGAGGGGACAGGGTCGAACGAGCAGTACTTC

j_gene: TRBJ1-1
d_gene: .
v_gene: TRBV25-1
abundance: .
CDR3aa: CASNGPNTEAFF
CDR3nt: TGTGCCAGTAACGGACCGAACACTGAAGCTTTCTTT

j_gene: TRBJ2-6
d_gene: .
v_gene: TRBV29-1
abundance: once
CDR3aa: CSVDSSSGANVLTF
CDR3nt: TGCAGCGTTGACAGTAGCTCTGGGGCCAACGTCCTGACTTTC

j_gene: TRBJ1-1
d_gene: .
v_gene: TRBV30
abundance: .
CDR3aa: CAWSVGADDRAFF
CDR3nt: TGTGCCTGGAGTGTAGGGGCCGACGATAGGGCTTTCTTT

j_gene: TRBJ1-2
d_gene: .
v_gene: TRBV15
abundance: few
CDR3aa: CATSRDRGPQGSYGYTF
CDR3nt: TGTGCCACCAGCAGAGATAGAGGCCCACAGGGATCCTATGGCTACACCTTC

j_gene: TRBJ2-1
d_gene: TRBD2
v_gene: TRBV28
abundance: .
CDR3aa: CASIGTRFYNEQFF
CDR3nt: TGTGCCAGCATCGGGACTAGGTTTTACAATGAGCAGTTCTTC

j_gene: TRBJ1-2
d_gene: .
v_gene: TRBV10-1
abundance: .
CDR3aa: CASSESTVAYGYTF
CDR3nt: TGCGCCAGCAGTGAGTCGACTGTAGCCTATGGCTACACCTTC

j_gene: TRBJ1-4
d_gene: .
v_gene: TRBV14
abundance: few
CDR3aa: CASSSQEGYEKLFF
CDR3nt: TGTGCCAGCAGCTCTCAGGAGGGGTATGAAAAACTGTTTTTT

j_gene: TRBJ2-7
d_gene: .
v_gene: TRBV6-6
abundance: once
CDR3aa: CASSRQAAYEQYF
CDR3nt: TGTGCCAGCAGCCGACAGGCAGCCTACGAGCAGTACTTC

j_gene: TRBJ2-7
d_gene: TRBD2
v_gene: TRBV7-2
abundance: .
CDR3aa: CASSLASSGGAYEQYF
CDR3nt: TGTGCCAGCAGCTTAGCTTCTAGCGGGGGGGCGTACGAGCAGTACTTC

j_gene: TRBJ2-1
d_gene: TRBD2
v_gene: TRBV6-6
abundance: .
CDR3aa: CASSQPGLAVNEQFF
CDR3nt: TGTGCCAGCAGTCAACCGGGACTAGCGGTTAATGAGCAGTTCTTC

j_gene: TRBJ2-3
d_gene: .
v_gene: TRBV16
abundance: .
CDR3aa: CASSARHQVTDTQYF
CDR3nt: TGTGCCAGCAGCGCACGACACCAAGTCACAGATACGCAGTATTTT

j_gene: TRBJ1-2
d_gene: TRBD1
v_gene: TRBV6-5
abundance: .
CDR3aa: CASSERQGNYGYTF
CDR3nt: TGTGCCAGCAGTGAGCGACAGGGGAACTATGGCTACACCTTC

j_gene: TRBJ2-3
d_gene: .
v_gene: TRBV6-4
abundance: few
CDR3aa: CASLKLYDPDTQYF
CDR3nt: TGTGCCAGCCTCAAACTTTACGACCCAGATACGCAGTATTTT

j_gene: TRBJ2-3
d_gene: .
v_gene: TRBV29-1
abundance: .
CDR3aa: CSVLRRGYTDTQYF
CDR3nt: TGCAGCGTCCTGAGAAGGGGCTACACAGATACGCAGTATTTT

j_gene: TRBJ2-7
d_gene: .
v_gene: TRBV20-1
abundance: .
CDR3aa: CSVPLGGEQYF
CDR3nt: TGCAGTGTACCACTAGGAGGCGAGCAGTACTTC

j_gene: TRBJ2-3
d_gene: TRBD1
v_gene: TRBV2
abundance: .
CDR3aa: CASSEAPQGADTQYF
CDR3nt: TGTGCCAGCAGTGAAGCGCCGCAGGGGGCAGATACGCAGTATTTT

j_gene: TRBJ1-3
d_gene: .
v_gene: TRBV29-1
abundance: few
CDR3aa: CSVYVGHSGNTIYF
CDR3nt: TGCAGCGTTTACGTGGGCCACTCTGGAAACACCATATATTTT

j_gene: TRBJ1-1
d_gene: .
v_gene: TRBV7-9
abundance: .
CDR3aa: CASSLVGRQEASF
CDR3nt: TGTGCCAGCAGCTTAGTAGGTCGACAGGAAGCTTCCTTT

j_gene: TRBJ2-1
d_gene: .
v_gene: TRBV10-3
abundance: .
CDR3aa: CAISERESSYNEQFF
CDR3nt: TGTGCCATCAGTGAACGGGAAAGCTCCTACAATGAGCAGTTCTTC

j_gene: TRBJ2-5
d_gene: TRBD2
v_gene: TRBV10-3
abundance: .
CDR3aa: CAIRATSGSETQYF
CDR3nt: TGTGCCATCAGGGCGACTAGCGGGAGTGAGACCCAGTACTTC

j_gene: TRBJ2-7
d_gene: .
v_gene: TRBV6-1
abundance: .
CDR3aa: CASGRGGSYEQYF
CDR3nt: TGTGCCAGCGGAAGAGGGGGCTCCTACGAGCAGTACTTC

j_gene: TRBJ1-5
d_gene: .
v_gene: TRBV6-6
abundance: .
CDR3aa: CASRELDQPQHF
CDR3nt: TGTGCCAGCAGGGAACTTGATCAGCCCCAGCATTTT

j_gene: TRBJ1-3
d_gene: .
v_gene: TRBV4-1
abundance: many
CDR3aa: CASSQVLGRYGNTIYF
CDR3nt: TGCGCCAGCAGCCAAGTTCTGGGCAGATATGGAAACACCATATATTTT

j_gene: TRBJ1-5
d_gene: .
v_gene: TRBV6-5
abundance: .
CDR3aa: CASSTGYSNQPQHF
CDR3nt: TGTGCCAGCAGTACAGGGTATAGCAATCAGCCCCAGCATTTT

j_gene: TRBJ1-5
d_gene: .
v_gene: TRBV28
abundance: .
CDR3aa: CASSSTGRVGNQPQHF
CDR3nt: TGTGCCAGCAGTTCCACAGGGAGGGTGGGCAATCAGCCCCAGCATTTT

j_gene: TRBJ2-3
d_gene: TRBD1
v_gene: TRBV29-1
abundance: .
CDR3aa: CSVEGQGGTDTQYF
CDR3nt: TGCAGCGTTGAAGGACAGGGGGGCACAGATACGCAGTATTTT

j_gene: TRBJ1-5
d_gene: .
v_gene: TRBV6-6
abundance: .
CDR3aa: CASSPAAQPQHF
CDR3nt: TGTGCCAGCAGTCCAGCTGCTCAGCCCCAGCATTTT

j_gene: TRBJ1-2
d_gene: .
v_gene: TRBV2
abundance: once
CDR3aa: CASSDIVYGYTF
CDR3nt: TGTGCCAGCAGTGATATCGTCTATGGCTACACCTTC

j_gene: TRBJ1-1
d_gene: .
v_gene: TRBV18
abundance: .
CDR3aa: CASSPKTGLHTEAFF
CDR3nt: TGTGCCAGCTCTCCAAAAACAGGGTTGCACACTGAAGCTTTCTTT

j_gene: TRBJ2-3
d_gene: TRBD2
v_gene: TRBV27
abundance: .
CDR3aa: CASSPGLAAPRGHF
CDR3nt: TGTGCCAGCAGTCCGGGACTAGCGGCCCCGAGGGGGCATTTT